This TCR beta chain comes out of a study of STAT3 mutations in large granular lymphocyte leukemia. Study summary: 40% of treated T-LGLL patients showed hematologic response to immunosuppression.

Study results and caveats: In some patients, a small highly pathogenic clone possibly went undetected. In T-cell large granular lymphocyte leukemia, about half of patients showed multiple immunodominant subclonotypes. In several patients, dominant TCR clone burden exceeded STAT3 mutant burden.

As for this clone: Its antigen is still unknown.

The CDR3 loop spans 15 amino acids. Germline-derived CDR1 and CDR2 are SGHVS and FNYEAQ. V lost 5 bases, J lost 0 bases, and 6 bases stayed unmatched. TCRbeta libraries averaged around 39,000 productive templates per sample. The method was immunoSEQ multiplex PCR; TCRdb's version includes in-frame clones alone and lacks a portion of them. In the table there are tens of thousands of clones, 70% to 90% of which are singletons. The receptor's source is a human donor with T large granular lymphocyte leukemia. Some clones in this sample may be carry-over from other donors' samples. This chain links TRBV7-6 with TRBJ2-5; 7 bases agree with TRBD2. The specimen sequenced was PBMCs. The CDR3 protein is CASSRRAGYQETQYF. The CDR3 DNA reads TGTGCCAGCAGCCGACGAGCGGGGTACCAAGAGACCCAGTACTTC.